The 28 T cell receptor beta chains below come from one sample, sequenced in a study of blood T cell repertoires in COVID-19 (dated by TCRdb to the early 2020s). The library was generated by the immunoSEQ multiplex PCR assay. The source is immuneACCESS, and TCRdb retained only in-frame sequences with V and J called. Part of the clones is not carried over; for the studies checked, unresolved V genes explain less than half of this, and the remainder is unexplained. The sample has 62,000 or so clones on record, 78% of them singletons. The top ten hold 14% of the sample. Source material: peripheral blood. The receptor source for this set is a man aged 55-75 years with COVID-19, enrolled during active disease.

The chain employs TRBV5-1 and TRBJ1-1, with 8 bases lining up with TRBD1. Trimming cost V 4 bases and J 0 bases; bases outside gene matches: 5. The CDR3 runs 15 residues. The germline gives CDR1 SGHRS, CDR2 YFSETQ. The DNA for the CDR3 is TGCGCCAGCAGCCCGTCGACAGGGGTGAACACTGAAGCTTTCTTT. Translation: CASSPSTGVNTEAFF.

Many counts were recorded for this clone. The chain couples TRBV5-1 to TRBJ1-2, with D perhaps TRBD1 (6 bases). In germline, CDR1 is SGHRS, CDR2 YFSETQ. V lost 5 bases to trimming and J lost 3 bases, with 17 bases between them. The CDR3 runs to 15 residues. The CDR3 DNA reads TGCGCCAGCAGGCTGGCCGAAAGGACAGACTATGGCTACACCTTC. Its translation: CASRLAERTDYGYTF.

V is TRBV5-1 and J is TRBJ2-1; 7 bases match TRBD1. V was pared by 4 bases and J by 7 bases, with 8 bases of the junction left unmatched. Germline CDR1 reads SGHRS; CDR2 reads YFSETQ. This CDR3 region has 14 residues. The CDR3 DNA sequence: TGCGCCAGCAGCGAAAGACAGGGTTGGAATGAGCAGTTCTTC. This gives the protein CASSERQGWNEQFF.

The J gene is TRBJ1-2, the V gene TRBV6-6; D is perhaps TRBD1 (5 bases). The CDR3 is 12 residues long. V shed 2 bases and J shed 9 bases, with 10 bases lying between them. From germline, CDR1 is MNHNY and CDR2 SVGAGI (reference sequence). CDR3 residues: CASSYGAGSYTF. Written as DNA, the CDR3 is TGTGCCAGCAGTTACGGGGCGGGGAGCTACACCTTC.

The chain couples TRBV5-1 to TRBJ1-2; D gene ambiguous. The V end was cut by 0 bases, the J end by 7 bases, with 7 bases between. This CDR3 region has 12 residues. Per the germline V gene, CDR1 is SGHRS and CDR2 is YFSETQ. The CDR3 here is CASSLGVAGYTF. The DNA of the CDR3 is TGCGCCAGCAGCTTGGGAGTCGCTGGCTACACCTTC.

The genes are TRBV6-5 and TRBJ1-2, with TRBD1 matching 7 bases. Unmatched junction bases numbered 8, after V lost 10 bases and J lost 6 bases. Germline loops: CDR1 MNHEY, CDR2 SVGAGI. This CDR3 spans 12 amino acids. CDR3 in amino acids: CATNRGWDGYTF. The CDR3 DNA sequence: TGTGCCACCAACAGGGGATGGGATGGCTACACCTTC.

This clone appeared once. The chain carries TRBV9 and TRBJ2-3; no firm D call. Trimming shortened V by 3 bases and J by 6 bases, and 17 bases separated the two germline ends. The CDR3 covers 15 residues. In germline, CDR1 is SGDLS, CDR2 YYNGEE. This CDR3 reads CASSGSPTPADTQYF. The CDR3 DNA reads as TGTGCCAGCAGCGGGAGCCCGACCCCAGCGGATACGCAGTATTTT.

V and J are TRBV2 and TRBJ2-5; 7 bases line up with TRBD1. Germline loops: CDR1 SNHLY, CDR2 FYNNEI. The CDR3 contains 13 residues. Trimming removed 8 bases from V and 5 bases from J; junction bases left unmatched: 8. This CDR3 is CASSEQGEETQYF. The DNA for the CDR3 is TGTGCCAGCTCAGAGCAGGGGGAGGAGACCCAGTACTTC.

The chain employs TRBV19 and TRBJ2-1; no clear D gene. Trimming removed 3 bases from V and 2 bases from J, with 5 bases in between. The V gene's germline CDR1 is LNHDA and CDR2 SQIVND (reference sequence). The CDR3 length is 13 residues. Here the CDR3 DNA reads TGTGCCAGTAGTATTTCAACCTACAATGAGCAGTTCTTC. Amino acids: CASSISTYNEQFF.

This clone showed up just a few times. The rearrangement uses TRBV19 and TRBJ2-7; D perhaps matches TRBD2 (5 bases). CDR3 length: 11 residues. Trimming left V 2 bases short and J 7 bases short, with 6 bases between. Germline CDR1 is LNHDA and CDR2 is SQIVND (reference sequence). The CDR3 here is CASSIRGEQYF. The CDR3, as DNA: TGTGCCAGTAGTATAAGAGGGGAGCAGTACTTC.

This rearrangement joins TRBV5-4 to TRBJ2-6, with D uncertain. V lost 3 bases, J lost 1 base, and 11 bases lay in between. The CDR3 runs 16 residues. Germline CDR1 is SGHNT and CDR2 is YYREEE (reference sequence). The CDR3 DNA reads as TGTGCCAGCAGCTCAGACGGGTTATCTGGGGCCAACGTCCTGACTTTC. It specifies CASSSDGLSGANVLTF.

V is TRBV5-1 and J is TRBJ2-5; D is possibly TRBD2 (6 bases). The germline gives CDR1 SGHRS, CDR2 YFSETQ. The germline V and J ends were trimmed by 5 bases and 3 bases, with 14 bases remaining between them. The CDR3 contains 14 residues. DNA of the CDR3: TGCGCCAGCAGACCGGACCCGGGAGAAGAGACCCAGTACTTC. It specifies CASRPDPGEETQYF. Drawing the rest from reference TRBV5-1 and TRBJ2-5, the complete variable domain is KAGVTQTPRYLIKTRGQQVTLSCSPISGHRSVSWYQQTPGQGLQFLFEYFSETQRNKGNFPGRFSGRQFSNSRSEMNVSTLELGDSALYLCASRPDPGEETQYFGPGTRLLVL.

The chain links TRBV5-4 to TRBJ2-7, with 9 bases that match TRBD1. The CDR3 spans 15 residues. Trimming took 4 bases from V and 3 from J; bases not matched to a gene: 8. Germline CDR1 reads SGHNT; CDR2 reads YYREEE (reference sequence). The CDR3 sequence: CASSGGQGTFYEQYF. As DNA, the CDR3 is TGTGCCAGCAGCGGTGGACAGGGGACATTCTACGAGCAGTACTTC.

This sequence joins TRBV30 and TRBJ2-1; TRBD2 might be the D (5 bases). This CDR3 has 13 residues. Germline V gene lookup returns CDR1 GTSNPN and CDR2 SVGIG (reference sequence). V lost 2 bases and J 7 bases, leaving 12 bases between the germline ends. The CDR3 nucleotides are TGTGCCTGGAGTCCTACTAGGCAGAATGAGCAGTTCTTC. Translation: CAWSPTRQNEQFF.

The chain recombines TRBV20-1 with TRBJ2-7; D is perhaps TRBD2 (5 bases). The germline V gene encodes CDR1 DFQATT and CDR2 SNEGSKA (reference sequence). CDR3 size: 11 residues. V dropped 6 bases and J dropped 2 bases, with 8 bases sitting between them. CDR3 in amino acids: CSAGETYEQYF. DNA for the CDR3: TGCAGTGCCGGGGAGACCTACGAGCAGTACTTC.

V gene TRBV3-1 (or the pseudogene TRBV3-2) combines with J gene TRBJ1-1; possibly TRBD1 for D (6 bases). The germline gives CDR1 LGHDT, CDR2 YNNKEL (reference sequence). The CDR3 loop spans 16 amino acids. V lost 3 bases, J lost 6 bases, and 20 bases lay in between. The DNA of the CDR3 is TGTGCCAGCAGCCAGAGTTTGACAGGTCTGACGGCTGAAGCTTTCTTT. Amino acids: CASSQSLTGLTAEAFF.

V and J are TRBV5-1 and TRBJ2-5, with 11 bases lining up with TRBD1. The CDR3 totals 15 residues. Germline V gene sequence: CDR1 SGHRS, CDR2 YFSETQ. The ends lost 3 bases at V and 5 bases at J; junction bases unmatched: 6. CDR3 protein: CASSWTGDRGETQYF. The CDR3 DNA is TGCGCCAGCAGCTGGACAGGGGACAGGGGGGAGACCCAGTACTTC. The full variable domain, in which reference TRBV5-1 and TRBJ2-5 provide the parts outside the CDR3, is KAGVTQTPRYLIKTRGQQVTLSCSPISGHRSVSWYQQTPGQGLQFLFEYFSETQRNKGNFPGRFSGRQFSNSRSEMNVSTLELGDSALYLCASSWTGDRGETQYFGPGTRLLVL.

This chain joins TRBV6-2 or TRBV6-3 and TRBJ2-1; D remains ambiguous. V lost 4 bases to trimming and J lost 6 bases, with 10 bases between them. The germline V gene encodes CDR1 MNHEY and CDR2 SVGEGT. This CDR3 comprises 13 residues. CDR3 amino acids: CASSFEAINEQFF. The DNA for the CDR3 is TGTGCCAGCAGTTTTGAGGCGATCAATGAGCAGTTCTTC.

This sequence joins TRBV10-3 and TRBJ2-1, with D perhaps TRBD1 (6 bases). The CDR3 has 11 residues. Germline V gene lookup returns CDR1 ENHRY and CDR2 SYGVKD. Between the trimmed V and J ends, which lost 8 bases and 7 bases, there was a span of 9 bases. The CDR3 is CAIAQGNEQFF. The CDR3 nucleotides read TGTGCCATCGCACAGGGAAATGAGCAGTTCTTC.

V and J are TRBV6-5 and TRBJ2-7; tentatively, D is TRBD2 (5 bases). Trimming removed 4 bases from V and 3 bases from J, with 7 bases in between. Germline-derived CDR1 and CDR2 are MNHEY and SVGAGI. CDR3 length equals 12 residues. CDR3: CASSSGDYEQYF. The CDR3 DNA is TGTGCCAGCAGTTCCGGGGACTACGAGCAGTACTTC.

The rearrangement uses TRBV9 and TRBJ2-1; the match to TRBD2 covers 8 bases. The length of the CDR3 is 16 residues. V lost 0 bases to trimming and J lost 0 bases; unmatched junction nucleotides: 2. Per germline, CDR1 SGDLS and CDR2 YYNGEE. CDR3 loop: CASSVGGGSSYNEQFF. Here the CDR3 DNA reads TGTGCCAGCAGCGTAGGCGGGGGGAGCTCCTACAATGAGCAGTTCTTC.

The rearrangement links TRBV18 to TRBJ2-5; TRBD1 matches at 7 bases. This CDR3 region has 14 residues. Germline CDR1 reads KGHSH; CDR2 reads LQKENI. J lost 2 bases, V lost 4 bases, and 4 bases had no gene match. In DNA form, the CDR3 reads TGTGCCAGCTCACTTGGACAGGAGCAAGAGACCCAGTACTTC. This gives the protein CASSLGQEQETQYF.

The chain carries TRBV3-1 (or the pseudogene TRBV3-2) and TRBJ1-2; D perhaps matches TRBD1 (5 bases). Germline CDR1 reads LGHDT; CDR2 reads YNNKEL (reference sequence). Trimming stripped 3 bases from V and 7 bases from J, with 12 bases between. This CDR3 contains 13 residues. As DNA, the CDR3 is TGTGCCAGCAGCCACGAAGGGGTGGGTGGCTACACCTTC. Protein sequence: CASSHEGVGGYTF.

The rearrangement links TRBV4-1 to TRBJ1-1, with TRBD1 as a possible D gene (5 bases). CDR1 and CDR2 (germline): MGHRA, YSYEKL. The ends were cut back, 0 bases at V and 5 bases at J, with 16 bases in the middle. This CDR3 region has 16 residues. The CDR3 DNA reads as TGCGCCAGCAGCCAAGACAACGACAGACTAGGGACTGAAGCTTTCTTT. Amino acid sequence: CASSQDNDRLGTEAFF.

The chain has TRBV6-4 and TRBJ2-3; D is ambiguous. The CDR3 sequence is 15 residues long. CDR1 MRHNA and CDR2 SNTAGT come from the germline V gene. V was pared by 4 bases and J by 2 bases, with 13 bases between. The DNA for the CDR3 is TGTGCCAGCAGTGTTGAAGCGATCTCCACAGATACGCAGTATTTT. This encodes CASSVEAISTDTQYF.

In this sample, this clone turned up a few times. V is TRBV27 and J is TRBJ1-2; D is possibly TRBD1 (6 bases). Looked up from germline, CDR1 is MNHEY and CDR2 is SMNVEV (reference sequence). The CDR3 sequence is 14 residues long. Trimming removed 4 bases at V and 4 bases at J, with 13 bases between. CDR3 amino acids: CASSSDSNLYGYTF. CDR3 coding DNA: TGTGCCAGCAGTTCGGACAGCAACCTCTATGGCTACACCTTC.

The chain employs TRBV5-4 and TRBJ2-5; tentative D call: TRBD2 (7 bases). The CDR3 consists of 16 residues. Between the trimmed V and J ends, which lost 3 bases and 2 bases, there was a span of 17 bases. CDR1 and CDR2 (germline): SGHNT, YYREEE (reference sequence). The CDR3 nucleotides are TGTGCCAGCAGCTCCTCCTCGGGGGGCGGACAAGAGACCCAGTACTTC. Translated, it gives CASSSSSGGGQETQYF.

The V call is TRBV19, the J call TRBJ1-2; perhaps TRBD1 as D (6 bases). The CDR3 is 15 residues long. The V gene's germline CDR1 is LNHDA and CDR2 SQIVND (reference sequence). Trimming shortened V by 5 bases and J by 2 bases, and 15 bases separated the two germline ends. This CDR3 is CASSSRQALNYGYTF. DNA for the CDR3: TGTGCCAGTAGTTCCCGACAGGCCCTAAACTATGGCTACACCTTC.